This paragraph covers one T cell receptor beta chain sequence. Its antigen is not known. The data derive from a study of T cell responses to AZD1222 COVID-19 vaccine. The study's findings and limits: Seropositive at baseline were only a handful of AZD1222 recipients. Increased Spike-specific TCR breadth and depth were observed after two AZD1222 doses. Sampled repertoires all dated from after the peak T cell response.

Only in-frame clones appear in the TCRdb table, and some are missing; sequencing was by immunoSEQ multiplex PCR. The sample holds tens of thousands of clones, roughly 90% seen once. The V end lost 5 bases, the J end lost 5 bases, and 15 bases lay between the germline ends. There are 14 residues in the CDR3. CDR1 is SGHAT, CDR2 FQNNGV, per germline. The genes are TRBV11-2 and TRBJ1-1; D possibly corresponds to TRBD1 (5 bases). This receptor was identified in an adult who received the AZD1222 COVID-19 vaccine. Here the sequenced sample was peripheral blood, taken 28 days after the second AZD1222 dose. The CDR3 reads CASSPLGGGTEAFF. In nucleotides, the CDR3 is TGTGCCAGCAGCCCTCTGGGCGGGGGGACTGAAGCTTTCTTT. Complete variable domain (other parts from reference TRBV11-2 and TRBJ1-1): EAGVAQSPRYKIIEKRQSVAFWCNPISGHATLYWYQQILGQGPKLLIQFQNNGVVDDSQLPKDRFSAERLKGVDSTLKIQPAKLEDSAVYLCASSPLGGGTEAFFGQGTRLTVV.